The entry below describes one TCR beta chain. The target of this receptor is not known. Base qualities are missing; no much larger clone stands one base away. The sample belongs to a study of shared clonotypes between healthy human individuals (dated by TCRdb to the early 2020s). Context from the whole study: A few men and a couple of women, aged 18 to 49 years, made up the cohort. Per donor, three plates each were used for CD4 naive and CD4 memory, two for CD8 naive, and one for CD8 memory. To estimate repertoire size and how much clonotype sharing occurs between individuals, the study deeply sequenced the blood TCR repertoires of five healthy adults. To increase sequencing depth and limit assay-specific biases, different laboratories used diverse techniques to prepare libraries and sequence TCR repertoires. Per donor, leukapheresis produced somewhere between about 0.94 and 8.9 billion PBMCs.

Using the deep immunoSEQ assay, multiplex PCR amplified TCR CDR3 regions from genomic DNA. Genomic DNA extracted from each cell subset was distributed evenly over all wells of several immunoSEQ 96-well plates, and each plate served as one replicate. For sorted subsets, approximately 210 ng genomic DNA, equal to 30,000 to 35,000 T cell genomes, was loaded into each replicate PCR. Purified libraries were quantified with a Qubit 3.0 fluorometer, sized on a Bioanalyzer 2100, and re-quantified with the KAPA Library Quantification kit. A separate single-read 150-cycle Illumina NextSeq 550 flow cell was used to sequence each immunoSEQ 96-well plate. In the source study's methods: Because the immunoSEQ output held only junctional sequences and lacked quality scores, the filtering could not match the filtering applied to full-length reads. Sequences were annotated with PyIR, a Python wrapper for IgBLAST v1.9, and V/J genes and CDR3 were assigned using IMGT germline references. Reads were filtered out if the reads had weak V/J assignments (E-value above 1e-6), no CDR3, stop codons, out-of-frame junctions, or ambiguous translated residues. V3J clonotypes were defined as sequences sharing the same inferred V gene, J gene, and CDR3 amino acid sequence. The percentage overlap between two repertoires was calculated by dividing the number of shared unique clonotypes by the size of the smaller repertoire. Richness of each repertoire was evaluated using RTK rarefaction, the Chao1 estimator, and Recon v2.1 estimates of unobserved clonotypes. OLGA was used to compute generation probabilities for all TCRbeta clonotypes that the gDNA method yielded from a handful of donors. Held by TCRdb, this immuneACCESS table contains in-frame sequences only and omits some clones. Under half of the omission traces to an unresolved V gene where checked; the cause of the rest is unknown. The V and J calls and clone size are taken from that table; D and trimming were inferred from the DNA. The sample records millions of clones, about 93% of which are singletons. The ten biggest clones cover about 1.5% of the sample.

The full study reports these points: Compared with non-shared clonotypes, the clonotypes found in all four sorted-subset donors had higher generation probabilities. Because the study included a small number of donors, the genetic and exposure-history diversity represented was limited. About 4.5% of naive CD4, 3.5% of naive CD8, roughly 2.4% of memory CD4, and more than 0.35% of memory CD8 clonotypes were shared across several donors. Only blood was sampled, and tissue TCR repertoires likely differ from those in blood. Based on pairwise subsampling, the degree of clonotype sharing among donors was expected to be affected by sequencing depth. Naive subsets generally had larger estimated clonotype richness than memory subsets. Rarefaction of sorted-subset datasets indicated incomplete sequencing despite the large sequencing depth.

CD8 naive samples consisted of CD45RO-negative cells that were positively selected for CCR7, yielding a CD45RA+CCR7+ population without TemRA cells. Donors were healthy HIV-negative adults with no recently reported acute infections or vaccinations. Only Caucasian adults living in Nashville, Tennessee, USA were represented among the donors. Blood was obtained by leukapheresis, after which PBMCs were separated by Ficoll-Histopaque density gradient centrifugation and cryopreserved in liquid nitrogen vapor phase. Analytical flow cytometry was used to check the purity and quantity of every magnetically sorted T cell population. Genomic DNA was isolated from each sorted fraction and quantified by UV absorbance on a Nanodrop 2000c. From the cysteine through the phenylalanine, the CDR3 covers 16 amino acids. CDR3 DNA only is kept here, 48 bases in frame from base 1.

The sample comprised naive CD8+ T cells from PBMCs. The cell subset or site label here, explained by the study, means: CD45RA+CCR7+. This receptor was identified in a man aged 18 to 30 in good health. Some clones in this sample may be carry-over from other donors' samples. The chain couples TRBV1 to TRBJ1-3. TRBV1 is given as a pseudogene. The CDR3 corresponds to CTSNQSVRGSGNTIYF. The sequenced DNA: TGCACCAGCAATCAAAGTGTGAGGGGCTCTGGAAACACCATATATTTT.